This T cell receptor (beta chain) was profiled in a study of blood T cell repertoires in COVID-19. Study summary: Samples came from the United States, Italy and Spain, spanning acute and convalescent COVID-19. In each case, the material was cDNA or gDNA derived from T cells, B-cell-depleted T cells, or PBMCs.

This clone was recorded once. Under the authors' procedure: Reference gene primer amplification gave estimated nucleated cell counts. This table comes from immunoSEQ multiplex PCR, and its TCRdb copy is limited to in-frame clones, with some not included. V and J calls and clone size are those listed in that table; D and trimming were worked out from the DNA. The table lists 130,000 or so clones, around 84% of them singletons. This CDR3 has 12 amino acids. Germline CDR1 is SGHTA and CDR2 is FQGNSA. The V gene lost 5 bases and the J gene lost 8 bases, with 12 bases spanning the gap. This TCR was recovered from a young man with COVID-19, enrolled during active disease. Sequenced: peripheral blood. The chain joins TRBV7-2 to TRBJ1-2; D remains unclear. In DNA, the CDR3 is TGTGCCAGCAGCCGCGGACTGGACGGCTACACCTTC. It is translated as CASSRGLDGYTF.